The 23 T cell receptor beta chains reported below all come from one sample, sequenced in a study of blood T cell repertoires in COVID-19. The protocol was immunoSEQ multiplex PCR, while the TCRdb copy is restricted to in-frame clones and leaves out a portion. The sample shows about 140,000 clones, approximately 79% of them seen only once. Source material: PBMCs or T cells enriched from blood (not recorded which). The receptor set was obtained from a woman in her fifties or sixties who had recovered from COVID-19.

The chain has TRBV7-3 and TRBJ1-6; D uncertain. The V and J ends lost 0 bases and 10 bases respectively, with 13 bases between them. This CDR3 has 15 amino acids. The germline V gene has CDR1 SGHTA and CDR2 FQGTGA. CDR3 residues: CASSLTPGELSPLHF. The CDR3 coding sequence is TGTGCCAGCAGCTTAACGCCCGGAGAGCTATCACCCCTCCACTTT.

CDR3 region: CASGRPSQGAGGNTGELFF. The CDR3 DNA reads as TGTGCTAGTGGACGACCCTCCCAAGGGGCGGGGGGGAACACCGGGGAGCTGTTTTTT. The chain recombines TRBV12-5 with TRBJ2-2; the match to TRBD2 covers 8 bases. J lost 1 base, V lost 6 bases, and 16 bases had no gene match. The CDR3 is 19 residues long. Germline CDR1 LGHNT, CDR2 FRNRAP.

V gene TRBV28 combines with J gene TRBJ1-2; D perhaps matches TRBD1 (6 bases). The V end lost 10 bases, the J end lost 8 bases, and 20 bases lay between the germline ends. Germline V gene data show CDR1 as MDHEN and CDR2 as SYDVKM. CDR3 length equals 13 residues. The chain's CDR3 is CAIKGYRAEGYTF. In nucleotides, the CDR3 is TGTGCCATAAAAGGTTACAGGGCTGAGGGCTACACCTTC.

V usage is TRBV11-3 and J usage is TRBJ2-5; TRBD2 matches 7 bases. Germline loops: CDR1 SGHNT, CDR2 YENEEA. The CDR3 sequence is 15 residues long. The trim removed 5 bases at V and 2 bases at J, leaving 8 bases unmatched. CDR3 in DNA: TGTGCCAGCAGCCCCGGGAGCGGGGATCAAGAGACCCAGTACTTC. This codes for CASSPGSGDQETQYF.

The CDR3 region has the DNA TGTGCCAGCTCGGGGATCTATGGCTACACCTTC. Translation gives CASSGIYGYTF. The rearrangement joins TRBV28 to TRBJ1-2; D remains ambiguous. Trimming left V 8 bases short and J 4 bases short, with 8 bases between. The CDR3 length is 11 residues. Looked up from germline, CDR1 is MDHEN and CDR2 is SYDVKM.

This clone was seen only a few times. The gene calls are TRBV27 and TRBJ1-6; no clear D gene. The CDR3 consists of 11 residues. Per the germline V gene, CDR1 is MNHEY and CDR2 is SMNVEV (reference sequence). V lost 4 bases to trimming and J lost 7 bases, with 2 bases between them. DNA of the CDR3: TGTGCCAGCAGTTCAAATTCACCCCTCCACTTT. Protein: CASSSNSPLHF.

The chain has TRBV7-9 and TRBJ2-1, with 12 bases that match TRBD1. Germline V lookup: CDR1 SEHNR, CDR2 FQNEAQ (reference sequence). This CDR3 comprises 16 residues. Germline trimming cut 2 bases from V and 4 bases from J; bases unmatched to any gene: 3. CDR3 region: CASSLRGQGAYNEQFF. Written as DNA, the CDR3 is TGTGCCAGCAGCTTAAGGGGACAGGGGGCTTACAATGAGCAGTTCTTC.

The J gene is TRBJ1-1, the V gene TRBV5-4, with a tentative D call TRBD1 (6 bases). The CDR3 loop spans 16 amino acids. The V and J ends lost 1 base and 4 bases respectively, with 17 bases between them. Germline CDR1 is SGHNT and CDR2 is YYREEE (reference sequence). The CDR3 DNA follows: TGTGCCAGCAGCTTGTTGCCGCGGTTGGGGGCCACTGAAGCTTTCTTT. It codes for CASSLLPRLGATEAFF.

This clone was seen once. V and J are TRBV9 and TRBJ1-5; D not certain. Germline lookup yields CDR1 SGDLS and CDR2 YYNGEE. The CDR3 covers 15 residues. Trimming left V 0 bases short and J 3 bases short, with 10 bases between. The CDR3 protein is CASSVEGRDNQPQHF. The CDR3 DNA sequence: TGTGCCAGCAGCGTAGAAGGGAGAGACAATCAGCCCCAGCATTTT.

Here the CDR3 DNA reads TGTGCCAGCAGTACGGGCTACGAGCAGTACTTC. This sequence encodes CASSTGYEQYF. The chain recombines TRBV6-5 with TRBJ2-7; D gene ambiguous. This CDR3 has 11 amino acids. Per germline, CDR1 MNHEY and CDR2 SVGAGI. Trimming stripped 5 bases from V and 3 bases from J, with 5 bases between.

As for this clone: An end of the junction differs from the germline gene, which may be a read error. The chain uses TRBV7-9 and TRBJ1-6, with 8 bases lining up with TRBD1. The CDR3 has 12 amino acids. The germline V gene encodes CDR1 SEHNR and CDR2 FQNEAQ (reference sequence). The CDR3 bases are TGTGCCAGCAGCCTTGGACAGGGCCCTTTCTACTTT. This sequence encodes CASSLGQGPFYF.

The V and J genes are TRBV9 and TRBJ2-7, with TRBD2 identical over 9 bases. The ends lost 4 bases at V and 0 bases at J; junction bases unmatched: 8. Germline-derived CDR1 and CDR2 are SGDLS and YYNGEE. The CDR3 has 16 residues. CDR3 residues: CASSPRVAGASYEQYF. CDR3 coding DNA: TGTGCCAGCAGCCCCAGGGTAGCGGGGGCCTCCTACGAGCAGTACTTC.

V gene TRBV5-1 combines with J gene TRBJ1-4; D unclear. Trimming stripped 1 base from V and 7 bases from J, with 14 bases between. The germline V gene has CDR1 SGHRS and CDR2 YFSETQ. The CDR3 is 15 residues long. CDR3 nucleotides: TGCGCCAGCAGCTTGTCCGGGATAGATGGTGAAAAACTGTTTTTT. Protein: CASSLSGIDGEKLFF.

This rearrangement joins TRBV27 to TRBJ2-1; 13 bases match TRBD2. Germline loops: CDR1 MNHEY, CDR2 SMNVEV (reference sequence). The CDR3 consists of 16 residues. The junction had 14 bases not matched to a gene; V was cut back by 7 bases and J by 11 bases. The chain's CDR3 is CASTDQPGLAGFKQFF. The CDR3 DNA sequence: TGTGCCAGCACCGATCAACCGGGACTAGCGGGATTTAAGCAGTTCTTC.

The chain joins TRBV10-2 to TRBJ2-3; 11 bases are shared with TRBD2. This CDR3 contains 16 residues. V dropped 5 bases and J dropped 4; count of bases not matched to a gene: 8. CDR1 WSHSY and CDR2 SAAADI come from the germline V gene. The CDR3 loop reads CASSTLAGGQADTQYF. In DNA form, the CDR3 reads TGCGCCAGCAGTACCTTAGCGGGGGGGCAGGCAGATACGCAGTATTTT.

The chain links TRBV5-1 to TRBJ2-3; no clear D. Trimming stripped 3 bases from V and 5 bases from J, with 13 bases between. The CDR3 sequence is 14 residues long. CDR1 and CDR2 (germline): SGHRS, YFSETQ. CDR3 residues: CASSSTTAEDTQYF. The CDR3 nucleotides read TGCGCCAGCAGCTCCACGACGGCGGAAGATACGCAGTATTTT.

The chain employs TRBV5-1 and TRBJ2-3; D gene uncertain. Germline CDR1 reads SGHRS; CDR2 reads YFSETQ. Trimming removed 0 bases at V and 2 bases at J, with 7 bases between. The CDR3 sequence is 14 residues long. CDR3 sequence reads: CASSLAQNTDTQYF. The CDR3 DNA sequence: TGCGCCAGCAGCTTGGCACAAAACACAGATACGCAGTATTTT.

This clone was seen only a few times. The rearrangement joins TRBV11-3 to TRBJ2-3; possible D gene TRBD1, 5 bases. Trimming took off 1 base at V and 0 bases at J, with 11 bases between the two ends. Germline lookup yields CDR1 SGHNT and CDR2 YENEEA. The CDR3 loop spans 16 amino acids. The CDR3 reads CASSLVRSGSTDTQYF. For the CDR3, the DNA is TGTGCCAGCAGCTTAGTAAGGTCAGGGAGCACAGATACGCAGTATTTT.

The V gene is TRBV7-9, the J gene TRBJ2-1; 10 positions match TRBD2. CDR3 size: 16 residues. Germline values: CDR1 SEHNR, CDR2 FQNEAQ (reference sequence). V dropped 5 bases and J dropped 5; count of bases not matched to a gene: 9. In nucleotides, the CDR3 is TGTGCCAGCAGCCTTCGTAGCGGGAGGCGAAACAATGAGCAGTTCTTC. Encoded protein: CASSLRSGRRNNEQFF.

This chain connects TRBV29-1 to TRBJ1-1; D remains ambiguous. Trimming removed 6 bases at V and 3 bases at J, with 5 bases between. Germline V lookup: CDR1 SQVTM, CDR2 ANQGSEA. The CDR3 is 10 residues long. This CDR3 reads CSVPDTEAFF. As DNA, the CDR3 is TGCAGCGTCCCCGACACTGAAGCTTTCTTT. Full variable domain (outside the CDR3, taken from reference TRBV29-1 and TRBJ1-1): SAVISQKPSRDICQRGTSLTIQCQVDSQVTMMFWYRQQPGQSLTLIATANQGSEATYESGFVIDKFPISRPNLTFSTLTVSNMSPEDSSIYLCSVPDTEAFFGQGTRLTVV.

The chain carries TRBV2 and TRBJ1-2; TRBD1 matches 9 bases. Germline V gene lookup returns CDR1 SNHLY and CDR2 FYNNEI. With 4 bases clipped from V and 7 bases from J, the junction kept 7 bases outside the gene matches. This CDR3 contains 14 residues. In DNA, the CDR3 is TGTGCCAGCAGTGGTAAACAGGGGGCCGCTGGCTACACCTTC. Amino acid sequence: CASSGKQGAAGYTF.

V and J are TRBV7-9 and TRBJ1-1; 9 nucleotides align to TRBD1. Germline V gene lookup returns CDR1 SEHNR and CDR2 FQNEAQ (reference sequence). The CDR3 is 15 amino acids. V lost 5 bases to trimming and J lost 3 bases; unmatched junction nucleotides: 7. The CDR3 nucleotides are TGTGCCAGCAGCCCTACGGACAGGGGACACACTGAAGCTTTCTTT. Translating it yields CASSPTDRGHTEAFF. Full variable domain (remainder filled in from reference TRBV7-9 and TRBJ1-1): DTGVSQNPRHKITKRGQNVTFRCDPISEHNRLYWYRQTLGQGPEFLTYFQNEAQLEKSRLLSDRFSAERPKGSFSTLEIQRTEQGDSAMYLCASSPTDRGHTEAFFGQGTRLTVV.

The J gene is TRBJ1-3, the V gene TRBV27, with 8 bases that match TRBD1. The CDR3 covers 15 residues. Trimming removed 2 bases from V and 4 bases from J; junction bases left unmatched: 4. Germline V gene data show CDR1 as MNHEY and CDR2 as SMNVEV (reference sequence). The CDR3 spells CASSLQGAGGNTIYF. The CDR3 DNA reads as TGTGCCAGCAGTTTACAGGGGGCCGGAGGAAACACCATATATTTT.